The 20 T cell receptor beta chains in this list originate from one sample, sequenced in a study of cytomegalovirus exposure and HLA in healthy donors. Primers: 60 Vbeta forward and 13 Jbeta reverse. Measured with immunoSEQ multiplex PCR; TCRdb has only the in-frame clones, and not every one. The sample table sets out about 140,000 clones. Material: PBMCs. Receptors were obtained from a woman younger than 30 in good health and CMV-seronegative.

This rearrangement joins TRBV2 to TRBJ1-2; D remains unclear. Germline values: CDR1 SNHLY, CDR2 FYNNEI. The CDR3 extends over 12 amino acids. The V end was cut by 11 bases, the J end by 1 base, with 11 bases between. The CDR3 protein is CAVPGGNYGYTF. In DNA, the CDR3 is TGTGCCGTACCGGGTGGTAACTATGGCTACACCTTC.

V gene TRBV10-3 combines with J gene TRBJ2-3, with D tentatively TRBD2 (6 bases). V was trimmed by 3 bases and J by 1 base, leaving 8 bases between them. Germline V gene data show CDR1 as ENHRY and CDR2 as SYGVKD. The CDR3 totals 14 residues. In nucleotides, the CDR3 is TGTGCCATCAGTGACAGGGAGGGCACAGATACGCAGTATTTT. It encodes CAISDREGTDTQYF.

V and J are TRBV5-6 and TRBJ2-3; D perhaps matches TRBD2 (6 bases). The V and J ends lost 2 bases and 3 bases respectively, with 10 bases between them. The CDR3 covers 14 residues. Per the germline V gene, CDR1 is SGHDT and CDR2 is YYEEEE. The CDR3 region has the DNA TGTGCCAGCAGCTTCCCCGCGGGAACAGATACGCAGTATTTT. The encoded protein is CASSFPAGTDTQYF.

This chain connects TRBV5-1 to TRBJ2-7; 7 bases are shared with TRBD2. The CDR3 contains 13 residues. The germline V gene encodes CDR1 SGHRS and CDR2 YFSETQ. V was clipped by 7 bases and J by 1 base; unmatched bases: 5. This CDR3 is CASRASGSYEQYF. CDR3 DNA sequence: TGCGCCAGCCGGGCTAGCGGTTCCTACGAGCAGTACTTC.

The rearrangement uses TRBV2 and TRBJ2-7, with TRBD1 matching over 7 bases. CDR3 length equals 14 residues. Germline CDR1 is SNHLY and CDR2 is FYNNEI. V lost 2 bases to trimming and J lost 7 bases; unmatched junction nucleotides: 8. DNA for the CDR3: TGTGCCAGCAGTGAAAGGACCACAGGGGCTGAGCAGTACTTC. This gives the protein CASSERTTGAEQYF.

V is TRBV27 and J is TRBJ2-1; tentatively, D is TRBD1 (6 bases). The V gene's germline CDR1 is MNHEY and CDR2 SMNVEV (reference sequence). The CDR3 length is 21 residues. Trimming cost V 5 bases and J 4 bases, with 33 bases left between them. The CDR3 protein is CASSLDFTSSRGLSKYNEQFF. CDR3 bases: TGTGCCAGCAGTCTAGATTTCACATCCTCCAGGGGTTTGAGTAAGTACAATGAGCAGTTCTTC.

The rearrangement links TRBV7-2 to TRBJ1-1; D is ambiguous. The CDR3 totals 13 residues. The germline V gene has CDR1 SGHTA and CDR2 FQGNSA. The V end lost 1 base, the J end lost 7 bases, and 10 bases lay between the germline ends. The CDR3 reads CASSLVQAGEAFF. CDR3 in DNA: TGTGCCAGCAGCTTAGTCCAAGCGGGTGAAGCTTTCTTT.

The rearrangement joins TRBV10-3 to TRBJ2-2; 10 positions agree with TRBD1. Losses at the gene ends were 5 bases for V and 2 bases for J; bases not matched to a gene: 5. The V gene's germline CDR1 is ENHRY and CDR2 SYGVKD. This CDR3 has 16 residues. In DNA form, the CDR3 reads TGTGCCATCAGTCCCGGGACAGGGGATAACACCGGGGAGCTGTTTTTT. It codes for CAISPGTGDNTGELFF.

For this clone: The conserved phenylalanine or tryptophan normally closing the CDR3 is absent here, so this likely arose from a read error. This sequence joins TRBV11-3 and TRBJ2-7, with D tentatively TRBD1 (6 bases). With 5 bases removed from V and 6 bases from J, the gap between germline ends came to 17 bases. Germline V gene lookup returns CDR1 SGHNT and CDR2 YENEEA. The CDR3 extends over 14 amino acids. DNA for the CDR3: TGTGCCAGCAGCCCGAGAACAGGGCTCGGCGAGCAGTACGCC. Amino acid sequence: CASSPRTGLGEQYA.

CDR3 region: CASSLGTDPYEQYF. Written as DNA, the CDR3 is TGTGCCAGCAGCTTAGGGACAGATCCCTACGAGCAGTACTTC. The rearrangement uses TRBV5-4 and TRBJ2-7; 7 nucleotides agree with TRBD1. Germline CDR1 and CDR2: SGHNT and YYREEE (reference sequence). J was trimmed by 2 bases and V by 2 bases; bases with no gene match: 4. The CDR3 consists of 14 residues.

The gene calls are TRBV19 and TRBJ1-2, with D possibly TRBD1 on 5 matching bases. Germline-derived CDR1 and CDR2 are LNHDA and SQIVND (reference sequence). The CDR3 spans 13 residues. V shed 3 bases and J shed 8 bases, with 13 bases lying between them. CDR3 bases: TGTGCCAGTAGTATTGTACCAGGGAGGGGCTACACCTTC. It translates to CASSIVPGRGYTF.

The CDR3 region has the DNA TGTGCCAGCAGCAAAAGAGGGGACAGGGGCTTGGATAGCAATCAGCCCCAGCATTTT. Protein product: CASSKRGDRGLDSNQPQHF. The V call is TRBV9, the J call TRBJ1-5; TRBD1 matches at 10 bases. The CDR3 extends over 19 amino acids. Germline loops: CDR1 SGDLS, CDR2 YYNGEE. V dropped 4 bases and J dropped 0; count of bases not matched to a gene: 13.

The chain has TRBV7-8 and TRBJ2-7; the D is unclear. Trimming removed 1 base at V and 6 bases at J, with 16 bases between. The CDR3 runs 15 residues. The germline V gene encodes CDR1 SGHVS and CDR2 FQNEAQ. CDR3 DNA sequence: TGTGCCAGCAGCTTAGTGAGCTTCTCCGGAGTCGAGCAGTACTTC. This encodes CASSLVSFSGVEQYF. Full variable domain (outside the CDR3, taken from reference TRBV7-8 and TRBJ2-7): GAGVSQSPRYKVAKRGQDVALRCDPISGHVSLFWYQQALGQGPEFLTYFQNEAQLDKSGLPSDRFFAERPEGSVSTLKIQRTQQEDSAVYLCASSLVSFSGVEQYFGPGTRLTVT.

The chain combines TRBV6-5 with TRBJ2-5, with TRBD1 as a possible D gene (6 bases). Deletions cut 4 bases from V and 2 bases from J, with 8 bases between. Germline V gives CDR1 MNHEY, CDR2 SVGAGI. This CDR3 region has 13 residues. The CDR3 protein is CASSLQGQETQYF. CDR3 nucleotide sequence: TGTGCCAGCAGTTTACAGGGACAAGAGACCCAGTACTTC.

The chain employs TRBV30 and TRBJ1-2; tentative D call: TRBD1 (6 bases). V was clipped by 4 bases and J by 3 bases, with 12 bases between them. The germline gives CDR1 GTSNPN, CDR2 SVGIG (reference sequence). There are 13 residues in the CDR3. CDR3 loop: CAWTHTGYYGYTF. The CDR3, as DNA: TGTGCCTGGACTCACACAGGGTACTATGGCTACACCTTC.

The chain links TRBV20-1 to TRBJ2-3; D might be TRBD2 (5 bases). This CDR3 has 11 residues. Trimming removed 6 bases at V and 6 bases at J, with 10 bases between. Germline V gene lookup returns CDR1 DFQATT and CDR2 SNEGSKA (reference sequence). DNA of the CDR3: TGCAGTGCCCCCTCGGGGGATACGCAGTATTTT. This gives the protein CSAPSGDTQYF.

On this clone: Other DNA sequences of this sample code for an identical CDR3. The chain links TRBV19 to TRBJ1-5; D remains ambiguous. Per germline, CDR1 LNHDA and CDR2 SQIVND (reference sequence). The CDR3 runs 13 residues. V shed 4 bases and J shed 2 bases, with 6 bases lying between them. DNA for the CDR3: TGTGCCAGTAGTACCCTCGGCAATCAGCCCCAGCATTTT. Amino acids: CASSTLGNQPQHF. Complete variable domain (other parts from reference TRBV19 and TRBJ1-5): DGGITQSPKYLFRKEGQNVTLSCEQNLNHDAMYWYRQDPGQGLRLIYYSQIVNDFQKGDIAEGYSVSREKKESFPLTVTSAQKNPTAFYLCASSTLGNQPQHFGDGTRLSIL.

The rearrangement joins TRBV5-1 to TRBJ2-1; no clear D. The CDR3 runs to 14 residues. V dropped 0 bases and J dropped 5 bases, with 9 bases sitting between them. The germline CDR1 and CDR2 sequences are SGHRS and YFSETQ. The chain's CDR3 is CASSLGDWHNEQFF. For the CDR3, the DNA is TGCGCCAGCAGCTTGGGCGACTGGCACAATGAGCAGTTCTTC.

The V and J genes are TRBV11-3 and TRBJ1-4; D is unclear. Germline V lookup: CDR1 SGHNT, CDR2 YENEEA. Trimming shortened V by 6 bases and J by 0 bases, and 8 bases separated the two germline ends. The CDR3 contains 14 residues. Here the CDR3 reads CASSTSATNEKLFF. For the CDR3, the DNA is TGTGCCAGCAGTACGTCAGCAACTAATGAAAAACTGTTTTTT.

In DNA form, the CDR3 reads TGTGCCAGTAGAGAGCGGGATCCCTCCAATGAGCAGTTCTTC. This gives the protein CASRERDPSNEQFF. This sequence joins TRBV19 and TRBJ2-1; TRBD2 matches at 7 bases. V gave up 6 bases and J gave up 6 bases; unmatched junction bases: 8. Germline-derived CDR1 and CDR2 are LNHDA and SQIVND (reference sequence). The CDR3 spans 14 residues.